This T cell receptor beta chain was sequenced for a study of shared clonotypes between healthy human individuals. For the study at large: Donors were a couple of women and a few men aged 18 to 49. Study observations and caveats: As a rule, naive subsets had a larger estimated richness than memory subsets.

This CDR3 comprises 12 residues. Germline CDR1 reads SEHNR; CDR2 reads FQNEAQ (reference sequence). The ends were cut back, 8 bases at V and 5 bases at J, with 10 bases in the middle. Sequencing used immunoSEQ multiplex PCR; TCRdb keeps in-frame clones, though not all of them. This table holds fewer than 1 million clones, 90% to 98% found once. Concerning this clone: Its target is unknown.

Positively selected for CCR7, the CD45RO-negative cells used as naive CD8 cells excluded terminally differentiated effector memory CD45RA+ cells. Nashville, Tennessee was home to all donors, who were Caucasian adults. This receptor was identified in a man aged 25-45 years in good health. The specimen sequenced was naive CD8+ T cells sorted from blood. The gene calls are TRBV7-9 and TRBJ2-1, with D possibly matching TRBD1 (5 bases). CDR3 DNA: TGTGCCAGCCTGACAGAGGACAATGAGCAGTTCTTC. It translates to CASLTEDNEQFF.